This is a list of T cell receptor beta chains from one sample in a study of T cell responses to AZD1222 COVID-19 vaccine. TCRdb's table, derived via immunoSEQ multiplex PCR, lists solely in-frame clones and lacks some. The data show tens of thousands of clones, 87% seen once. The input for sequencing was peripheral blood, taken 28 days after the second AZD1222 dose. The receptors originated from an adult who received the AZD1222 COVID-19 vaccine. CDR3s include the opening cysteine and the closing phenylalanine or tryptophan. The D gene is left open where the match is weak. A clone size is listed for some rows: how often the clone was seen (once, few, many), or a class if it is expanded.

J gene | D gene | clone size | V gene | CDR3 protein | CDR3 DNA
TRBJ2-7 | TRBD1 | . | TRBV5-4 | CASSSGGSIYEQYF | TGTGCCAGCAGCTCAGGGGGATCCATCTACGAGCAGTACTTC
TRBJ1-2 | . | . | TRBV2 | CASSANPWTGRYGYTF | TGTGCCAGCAGCGCAAATCCGTGGACCGGTCGCTATGGCTACACCTTC
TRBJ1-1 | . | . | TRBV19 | CASSMDHLGTEAFF | TGTGCCAGTAGTATGGACCATTTGGGAACTGAAGCTTTCTTT
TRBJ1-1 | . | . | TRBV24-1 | CATSAGRGANTEAFF | TGTGCCACCAGTGCTGGGAGGGGGGCGAACACTGAAGCTTTCTTT
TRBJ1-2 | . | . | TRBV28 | CASSLGGARSYGYTF | TGTGCCAGCAGTCTAGGCGGGGCGCGGAGCTATGGCTACACCTTC
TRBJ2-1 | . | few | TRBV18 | CASSPLKGGGEQFF | TGTGCCAGCTCGCCCCTAAAGGGGGGAGGTGAGCAGTTCTTC
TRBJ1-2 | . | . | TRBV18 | CASSPGPAETLYGYTF | TGTGCCAGCTCACCCGGGCCAGCAGAGACCCTCTATGGCTACACCTTC
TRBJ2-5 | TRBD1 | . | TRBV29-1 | CSVGPRTGGRETQYF | TGCAGCGTTGGCCCTAGGACAGGGGGAAGGGAGACCCAGTACTTC
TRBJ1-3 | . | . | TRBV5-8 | CASSRDTTIYF | TGTGCCAGCAGCAGAGACACCACCATATATTTT
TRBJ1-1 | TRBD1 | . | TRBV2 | CASRWAGGSGTEAFF | TGTGCCAGCAGATGGGCAGGGGGCTCGGGCACTGAAGCTTTCTTT
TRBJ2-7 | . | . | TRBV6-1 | CASSEGDSTYEQYF | TGTGCCAGCAGTGAAGGAGACAGCACCTACGAGCAGTACTTC
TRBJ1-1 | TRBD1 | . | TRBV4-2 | CASSQRQGMTMWNTEAFF | TGTGCCAGCAGCCAGAGACAGGGGATGACAATGTGGAACACTGAAGCTTTCTTT
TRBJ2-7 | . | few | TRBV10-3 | CAISDGGLSYEQYF | TGTGCCATCAGTGATGGGGGTCTCTCCTACGAGCAGTACTTC
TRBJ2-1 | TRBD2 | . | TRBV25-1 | CASRGRLAGGYNEQFF | TGTGCCAGCAGGGGCCGACTAGCGGGAGGTTACAATGAGCAGTTCTTC
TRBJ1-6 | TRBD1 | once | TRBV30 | CAWSVGQGRSPLHF | TGTGCCTGGAGTGTCGGACAGGGTAGATCACCCCTCCACTTT
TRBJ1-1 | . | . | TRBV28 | CASSLLGGQPNTEAFF | TGTGCCAGCAGTTTACTCGGGGGGCAGCCGAACACTGAAGCTTTCTTT
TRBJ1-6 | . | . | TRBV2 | CASSGVSGGSPLHF | TGTGCCAGCAGTGGGGTGAGTGGGGGCTCACCCCTCCACTTT
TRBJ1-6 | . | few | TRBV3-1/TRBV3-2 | CASSRIGGPASDSPLHF | TGTGCCAGCAGCCGGATTGGGGGACCCGCGTCTGACTCACCCCTCCACTTT
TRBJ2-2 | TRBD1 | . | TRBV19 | CATLDRGHTGELFF | TGTGCCACCCTAGACAGGGGGCACACCGGGGAGCTGTTTTTT
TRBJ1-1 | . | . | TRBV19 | CASSPGSWTEAFF | TGTGCCAGTAGCCCAGGGAGTTGGACTGAAGCTTTCTTT
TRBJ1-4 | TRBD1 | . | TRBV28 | CASSLWIGDSEEKLFF | TGTGCCAGCAGTTTATGGATCGGGGACAGCGAGGAAAAACTGTTTTTT
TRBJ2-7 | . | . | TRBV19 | CASSIVVGSYEQYF | TGTGCCAGTAGTATAGTGGTCGGGAGCTACGAGCAGTACTTC
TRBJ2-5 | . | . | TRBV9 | CASSVTGEGTQYF | TGTGCCAGCAGCGTTACAGGGGAGGGGACCCAGTACTTC
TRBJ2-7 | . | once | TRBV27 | CASSWGQGIGEQYF | TGTGCCAGCAGCTGGGGCCAGGGAATTGGCGAGCAGTACTTC
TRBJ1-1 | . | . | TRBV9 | CASSVDLRNTEAFF | TGTGCCAGCAGCGTAGATCTTCGAAACACTGAAGCTTTCTTT
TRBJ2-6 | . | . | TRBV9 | CASGWTPGRTFAGANVLTF | TGTGCCAGCGGATGGACTCCGGGACGGACCTTCGCCGGGGCCAACGTCCTGACTTTC
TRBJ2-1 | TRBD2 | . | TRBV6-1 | CASSGLAGVSYNEQFF | TGTGCCAGCAGTGGGCTAGCGGGAGTGTCCTACAATGAGCAGTTCTTC
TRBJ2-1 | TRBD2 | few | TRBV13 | CASSTSGEQFF | TGTGCCAGCAGCACTAGCGGAGAGCAGTTCTTC
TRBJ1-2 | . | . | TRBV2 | CASTERKNYGYTF | TGTGCCAGCACTGAGCGCAAAAACTATGGCTACACCTTC
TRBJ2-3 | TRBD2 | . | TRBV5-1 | CASSGEGLLAGGPDTQYF | TGCGCCAGCAGCGGCGAGGGACTTCTAGCGGGAGGGCCAGATACGCAGTATTTT
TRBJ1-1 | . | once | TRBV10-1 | CASSSGNTEAFF | TGCGCCAGCAGTTCGGGGAACACTGAAGCTTTCTTT
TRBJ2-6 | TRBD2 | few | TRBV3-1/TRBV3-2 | CASSEGGGRGANVLTF | TGTGCCAGCAGCGAAGGCGGGGGGCGAGGGGCCAACGTCCTGACTTTC
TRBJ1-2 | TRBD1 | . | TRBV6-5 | CASTRADRAYGYTF | TGTGCCAGCACCCGAGCGGACAGGGCCTATGGCTACACCTTC
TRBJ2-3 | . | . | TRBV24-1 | CATSSLRGTDTQYF | TGTGCCACCAGTTCGCTTCGGGGGACAGATACGCAGTATTTT
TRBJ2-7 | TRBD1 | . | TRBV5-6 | CASSVLGQGAQEQYF | TGTGCCAGCAGCGTCTTGGGACAGGGGGCGCAGGAGCAGTACTTC
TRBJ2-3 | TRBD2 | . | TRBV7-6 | CASSLVAGGWTDTQYF | TGTGCCAGCAGCTTAGTAGCGGGAGGTTGGACAGATACGCAGTATTTT
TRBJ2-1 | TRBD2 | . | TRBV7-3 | CASSLRGGLASNEQFF | TGTGCCAGCAGCTTAAGGGGCGGACTAGCGTCCAATGAGCAGTTCTTC
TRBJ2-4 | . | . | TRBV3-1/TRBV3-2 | CASSPLGQSKNIQYF | TGTGCCAGCAGCCCCCTAGGACAGAGCAAAAACATTCAGTACTTC
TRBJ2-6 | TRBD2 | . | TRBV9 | CASSVAVGRVSGANVLTF | TGTGCCAGCAGCGTAGCGGTCGGGAGGGTTTCTGGGGCCAACGTCCTGACTTTC
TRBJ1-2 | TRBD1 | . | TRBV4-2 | CASSQEGGRGGSNYGYTF | TGTGCCAGCAGCCAAGAGGGTGGCAGGGGGGGATCTAACTATGGCTACACCTTC
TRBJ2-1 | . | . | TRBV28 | CASSFKVREQFF | TGTGCCAGCAGTTTTAAAGTCAGAGAGCAGTTCTTC
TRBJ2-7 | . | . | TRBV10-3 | CAISEGPGDEQYF | TGTGCCATCAGTGAGGGGCCGGGTGACGAGCAGTACTTC
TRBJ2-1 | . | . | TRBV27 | CASSLSRGPYNEQFF | TGTGCCAGCAGTTTATCCCGGGGCCCCTACAATGAGCAGTTCTTC
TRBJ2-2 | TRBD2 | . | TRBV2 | CAQLRTRDGELFF | TGTGCCCAACTGCGGACTAGAGACGGGGAGCTGTTTTTT
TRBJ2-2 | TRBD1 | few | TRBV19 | CASSTPGGPNTGELFF | TGTGCCAGTAGTACCCCAGGGGGCCCGAACACCGGGGAGCTGTTTTTT
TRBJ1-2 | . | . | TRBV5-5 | CASSFEPNYGYTF | TGTGCCAGCAGCTTCGAGCCTAACTATGGCTACACCTTC
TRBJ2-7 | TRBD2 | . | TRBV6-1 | CASIPSGSNEQYF | TGTGCCAGCATTCCCAGCGGGAGTAACGAGCAGTACTTC
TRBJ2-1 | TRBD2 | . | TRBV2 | CASSERLAGGNEQFF | TGTGCCAGCAGTGAACGGCTAGCGGGGGGCAATGAGCAGTTCTTC
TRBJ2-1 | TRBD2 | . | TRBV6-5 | CASTQLAEIYNEQFF | TGTGCCAGCACCCAACTAGCGGAGATCTACAATGAGCAGTTCTTC
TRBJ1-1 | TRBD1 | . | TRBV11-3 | CASSRDRDTEAFF | TGTGCCAGCAGCCGGGACAGAGACACTGAAGCTTTCTTT